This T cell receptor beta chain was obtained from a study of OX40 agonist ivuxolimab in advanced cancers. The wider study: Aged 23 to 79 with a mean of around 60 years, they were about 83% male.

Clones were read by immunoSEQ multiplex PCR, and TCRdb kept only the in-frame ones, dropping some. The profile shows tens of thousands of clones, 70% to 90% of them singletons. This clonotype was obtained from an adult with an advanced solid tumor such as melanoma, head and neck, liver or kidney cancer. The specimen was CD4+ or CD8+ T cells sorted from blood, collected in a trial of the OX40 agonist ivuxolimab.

The CDR3 sequence: CASSRGGADKYTQYF. CDR3 DNA: TGTGCCAGCAGTAGGGGGGGAGCCGACAAGTATACGCAGTATTTT. The V call is TRBV6-5, the J call TRBJ2-3; D is possibly TRBD2 (7 bases). Germline loops: CDR1 MNHEY, CDR2 SVGAGI. V lost 5 bases and J lost 7, with 19 bases in between. The CDR3 has 15 residues.